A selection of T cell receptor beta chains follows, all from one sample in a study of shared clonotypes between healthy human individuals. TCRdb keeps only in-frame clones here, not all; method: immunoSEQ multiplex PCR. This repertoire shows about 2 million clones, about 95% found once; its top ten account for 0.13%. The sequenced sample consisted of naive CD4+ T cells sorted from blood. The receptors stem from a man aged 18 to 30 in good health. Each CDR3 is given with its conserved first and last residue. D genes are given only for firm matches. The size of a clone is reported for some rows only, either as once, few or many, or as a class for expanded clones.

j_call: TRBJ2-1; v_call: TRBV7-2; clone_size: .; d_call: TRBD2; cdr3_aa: CASSTRLARSYNEQFF; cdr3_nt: TGTGCCAGCAGCACCCGACTAGCGCGCTCCTACAATGAGCAGTTCTTC
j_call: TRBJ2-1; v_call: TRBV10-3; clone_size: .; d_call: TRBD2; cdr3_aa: CAISVREGNEQFF; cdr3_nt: TGTGCCATCAGTGTTCGGGAGGGGAATGAGCAGTTCTTC
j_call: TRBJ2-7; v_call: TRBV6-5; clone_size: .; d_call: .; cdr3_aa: CASSSSDRGNLYEQYF; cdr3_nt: .
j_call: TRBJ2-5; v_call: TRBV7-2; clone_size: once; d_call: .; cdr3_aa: CASSLVLVETQYF; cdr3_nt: TGTGCCAGCAGCTTAGTTTTGGTGGAGACCCAGTACTTC
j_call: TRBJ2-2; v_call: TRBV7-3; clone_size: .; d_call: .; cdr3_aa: CASSLTSPGSTGELFF; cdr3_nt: TGTGCCAGCAGCTTAACGTCCCCGGGGAGCACCGGGGAGCTGTTTTTT
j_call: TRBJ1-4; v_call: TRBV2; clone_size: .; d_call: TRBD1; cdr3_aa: CASSAQGATNEKLFF; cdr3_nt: TGTGCCAGCAGTGCACAGGGGGCGACTAATGAAAAACTGTTTTTT
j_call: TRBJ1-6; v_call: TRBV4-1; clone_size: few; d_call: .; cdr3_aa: CASSQDAGQKNSPLHF; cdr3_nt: TGCGCCAGCAGCCAAGATGCCGGCCAGAAGAATTCACCCCTCCACTTT
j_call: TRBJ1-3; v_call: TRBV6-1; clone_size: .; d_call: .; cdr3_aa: CASSEPRNTIYF; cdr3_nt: TGTGCCAGCAGTGAACCCCGAAACACCATATATTTT
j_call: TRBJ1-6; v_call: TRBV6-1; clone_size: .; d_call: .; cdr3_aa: CASSEVQGGSPLHF; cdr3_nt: TGTGCCAGCAGTGAAGTGCAGGGAGGCTCACCCCTCCACTTT
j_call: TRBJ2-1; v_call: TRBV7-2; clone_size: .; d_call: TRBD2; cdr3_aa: CASSLRRGAIEQFF; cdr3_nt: TGTGCCAGCAGCTTAAGGCGGGGGGCCATTGAGCAGTTCTTC
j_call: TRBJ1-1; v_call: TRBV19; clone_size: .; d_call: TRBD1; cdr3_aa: CASSTNRDRGEAEAFF; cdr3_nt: TGTGCCAGTAGTACTAACCGGGACAGGGGTGAGGCTGAAGCTTTCTTT
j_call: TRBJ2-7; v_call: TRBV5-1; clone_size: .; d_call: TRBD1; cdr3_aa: CASSLSTGQGALDEQYF; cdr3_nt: TGCGCCAGCAGCTTGTCTACCGGACAGGGGGCTTTGGACGAGCAGTACTTC
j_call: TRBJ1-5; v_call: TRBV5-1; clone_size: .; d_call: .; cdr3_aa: CASSLEGYSNQPQHF; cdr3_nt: TGCGCCAGCAGCTTGGAAGGTTATAGCAATCAGCCCCAGCATTTT
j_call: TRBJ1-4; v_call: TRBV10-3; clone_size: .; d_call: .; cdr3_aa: CATGGDIEKLFF; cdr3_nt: TGTGCCACTGGAGGGGACATTGAAAAACTGTTTTTT
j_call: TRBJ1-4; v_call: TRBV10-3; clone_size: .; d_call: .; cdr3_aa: CAISETENEKLFF; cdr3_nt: TGTGCCATCAGTGAGACAGAGAATGAAAAACTGTTTTTT
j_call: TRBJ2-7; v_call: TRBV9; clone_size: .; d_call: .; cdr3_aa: CASSVESTRGAYEQYF; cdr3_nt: TGTGCCAGCAGCGTAGAAAGTACAAGGGGAGCCTACGAGCAGTACTTC
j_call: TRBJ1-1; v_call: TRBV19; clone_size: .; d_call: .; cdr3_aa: CASRPGTLPRGNTEAFF; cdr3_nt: TGTGCCAGTAGACCGGGGACTCTCCCCCGGGGGAACACTGAAGCTTTCTTT
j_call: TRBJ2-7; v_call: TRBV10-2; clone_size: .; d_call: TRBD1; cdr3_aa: CASSPEWTGSYEQYF; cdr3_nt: TGCGCCAGCAGTCCAGAGTGGACAGGGTCCTACGAGCAGTACTTC
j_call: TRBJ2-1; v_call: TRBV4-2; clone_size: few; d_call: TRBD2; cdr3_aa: CASSQELAGTYNEQFF; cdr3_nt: TGTGCCAGCAGCCAAGAACTAGCGGGGACCTACAATGAGCAGTTCTTC
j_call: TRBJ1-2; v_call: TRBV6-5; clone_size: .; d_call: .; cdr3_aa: CASSYGYTGARGYTF; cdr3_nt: TGTGCCAGCAGTTACGGGTATACGGGGGCGCGAGGCTACACCTTC
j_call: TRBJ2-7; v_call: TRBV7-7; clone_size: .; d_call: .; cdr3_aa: CASVRDAFTYEQYF; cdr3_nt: TGTGCTAGCGTCCGGGACGCTTTCACCTACGAGCAGTACTTC
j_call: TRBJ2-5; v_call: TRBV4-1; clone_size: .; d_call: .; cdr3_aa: CASSQDRDIGGWYF; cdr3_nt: TGCGCCAGCAGCCAAGATCGGGACATTGGGGGGTGGTACTTC
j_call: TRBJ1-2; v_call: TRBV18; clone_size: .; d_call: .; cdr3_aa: CASSPMGQEGYTF; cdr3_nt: TGTGCCAGCTCACCCATGGGACAAGAGGGCTACACCTTC
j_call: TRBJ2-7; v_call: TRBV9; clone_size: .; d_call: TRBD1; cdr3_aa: CASSVEVAGQGISYEQYF; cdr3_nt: TGTGCCAGCAGCGTAGAGGTGGCGGGACAGGGGATTTCCTACGAGCAGTACTTC
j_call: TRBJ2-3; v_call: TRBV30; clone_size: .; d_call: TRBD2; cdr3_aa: CAWSRLAVPDTQYF; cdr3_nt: TGTGCCTGGAGCCGACTAGCGGTCCCAGATACGCAGTATTTT
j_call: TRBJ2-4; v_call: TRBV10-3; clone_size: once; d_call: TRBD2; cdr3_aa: CAISESVTASGSHGAKNIQYF; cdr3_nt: TGTGCCATCAGTGAGTCCGTCACGGCTAGCGGGAGCCACGGCGCCAAAAACATTCAGTACTTC